These 16 T cell receptor beta chains share one sample of origin, sequenced in a study of T cell repertoires in cytomegalovirus infection (dated by TCRdb to about 2019). Sequencing used an Illumina HiSeq 1500. The raw public data were reprocessed by TCRdb itself: fastp quality trimming at Q25, MiXCR clonotype calling, in-frame beta chains only. Every entry covers one CDR3 protein and lists the most common genes and DNA from its rows. This sample lists about 130,000 distinct CDR3 sequences; less than 9.5% were detected once. Roughly a tenth of the sample is taken by the ten largest. What was sequenced was PBMCs. These receptors were collected from a human donor in good health (CMV status not recorded). Some clones in this sample may be carry-over from other donors' samples.

This chain uses TRBV28 with TRBJ2-5; TRBD2 aligns across 8 bases. The CDR3 loop spans 15 amino acids. V dropped 3 bases and J dropped 5; count of bases not matched to a gene: 8. From germline, CDR1 is MDHEN and CDR2 SYDVKM. The CDR3 loop is CASSLYGGGRETQYF. The CDR3 DNA follows: TGTGCCAGCAGTTTGTACGGGGGGGGTCGGGAGACCCAGTACTTC.

This clonotype appeared many times. This chain connects TRBV12-3 or TRBV12-4 to TRBJ2-7; TRBD1 might be the D (6 bases). The CDR3 totals 14 residues. V was clipped by 3 bases and J by 3 bases, with 12 bases between them. The CDR3 nucleotides read TGTGCCAGCAGTTTTACAGGGACAAACTACGAGCAGTACTTC. Protein: CASSFTGTNYEQYF.

V usage is TRBV6-5 and J usage is TRBJ2-3; 9 bases map to TRBD2. The germline V gene has CDR1 MNHEY and CDR2 SVGAGI. The junction had 9 bases not matched to a gene; V was cut back by 6 bases and J by 2 bases. The CDR3 contains 16 residues. The CDR3: CASRGGLAGPTDTQYF. In DNA, the CDR3 is TGTGCCAGCAGAGGGGGACTAGCCGGTCCCACAGATACGCAGTATTTT.

The table lists this clonotype with many counts. The chain combines TRBV12-3 or TRBV12-4 with TRBJ2-5; weak D call: TRBD1 (5 bases). The CDR3 totals 12 residues. V lost 7 bases and J 5 bases, leaving 11 bases between the germline ends. The CDR3 loop reads CASTASGETQYF. CDR3 nucleotide sequence: TGTGCCAGCACCGCCTCAGGGGAGACCCAGTACTTC.

The chain is built from TRBV10-3 and TRBJ2-3, with 11 bases matching TRBD1. The CDR3 contains 15 residues. V lost 4 bases and J lost 3; bases outside the gene matches: 3. From germline, CDR1 is ENHRY and CDR2 SYGVKD. CDR3 sequence: CAISVGTGGTDTQYF. CDR3 DNA sequence: TGTGCCATCAGTGTGGGGACAGGGGGGACAGATACGCAGTATTTT.

This clonotype was recorded at least ten times. In DNA, the CDR3 is TGTGCCAGCAGCTTCCCGGGACAGGCGCCCTATGGCTACACCTTC. Translating gives CASSFPGQAPYGYTF. This chain links TRBV7-9 with TRBJ1-2; the match to TRBD1 covers 8 bases. The trim removed 3 bases at V and 4 bases at J, leaving 7 bases unmatched. Germline V gives CDR1 SEHNR, CDR2 FQNEAQ (reference sequence). This CDR3 has 15 residues.

This clonotype was observed a handful of times. The chain combines TRBV14 with TRBJ1-6; D not resolved. The CDR3 runs 13 residues. Between the trimmed V and J ends, which lost 0 bases and 9 bases, there was a span of 6 bases. Looked up from germline, CDR1 is SGHDN and CDR2 is FVKESK. CDR3 nucleotides: TGTGCCAGCAGCCAAGATCTGGGTTCACCCCTCCACTTT. This codes for CASSQDLGSPLHF.

This clonotype occurred many times. V gene TRBV2 combines with J gene TRBJ1-2; D is unclear. Per germline, CDR1 SNHLY and CDR2 FYNNEI. The length of the CDR3 is 13 residues. V was cut by 6 bases and J by 10 bases, with 18 bases left in between. In nucleotides, the CDR3 is TGTGCCAGCAGCGCACTCCCCTATGCCGACTACACCTTC. Translating it yields CASSALPYADYTF.

This clonotype was recorded at least ten times. The chain has TRBV12-3 or TRBV12-4 and TRBJ2-5, with 7 nucleotides matching TRBD1. The CDR3 contains 16 residues. The ends lost 5 bases at V and 2 bases at J; junction bases unmatched: 11. The CDR3 spells CASSPRTGATQETQYF. Here the CDR3 DNA reads TGTGCCAGCAGTCCACGGACAGGAGCGACACAAGAGACCCAGTACTTC.

This clonotype was observed many times. V and J are TRBV7-9 and TRBJ2-5, with 8 bases lining up with TRBD2. V lost 7 bases, J lost 0 bases, and 7 bases stayed unmatched. CDR3 length: 15 residues. Germline V lookup: CDR1 SEHNR, CDR2 FQNEAQ (reference sequence). As DNA, the CDR3 is TGTGCCAGCACCCCGGGCGGGGGGAACCAAGAGACCCAGTACTTC. Protein sequence: CASTPGGGNQETQYF.

This clonotype came up many times. The chain links TRBV29-1 to TRBJ2-5; D uncertain. Germline V CDR1 and CDR2: SQVTM, ANQGSEA. Between the trimmed V and J ends, which lost 2 bases and 5 bases, there was a span of 9 bases. The CDR3 is made up of 12 amino acids. The DNA for the CDR3 is TGCAGCGTTGAAAAGGGTTTGGAGACCCAGTACTTC. This sequence encodes CSVEKGLETQYF.

In its sample, this clonotype was seen many times. This rearrangement joins TRBV7-3 to TRBJ1-6; TRBD1 matches at 9 bases. V lost 3 bases to trimming and J lost 3 bases; unmatched junction nucleotides: 0. The CDR3 contains 15 residues. CDR1 is SGHTA, CDR2 FQGTGA, per germline. CDR3 amino acids: CASSLGQGYNSPLHF. CDR3 bases: TGTGCCAGCAGCTTGGGACAGGGCTATAATTCACCCCTCCACTTT.

A few counts support this clonotype. The chain couples TRBV20-1 to TRBJ1-4, with D maybe TRBD1 (5 bases). V was pared by 4 bases and J by 6 bases, with 12 bases between. Per the germline V gene, CDR1 is DFQATT and CDR2 is SNEGSKA (reference sequence). This CDR3 comprises 13 residues. The CDR3 DNA follows: TGCAGTGCTACCGGGACCGACGATGAAAAACTGTTTTTT. Encoded protein: CSATGTDDEKLFF.

This clonotype occurred many times. Written as DNA, the CDR3 is TGTGCCAGCACTCAGGAGGCTCGTCAGCCCCAGCATTTT. Its protein is CASTQEARQPQHF. This chain connects TRBV2 to TRBJ1-5; D not certain. CDR1 is SNHLY, CDR2 FYNNEI, per germline. The CDR3 loop spans 13 amino acids. Trimming left V 7 bases short and J 6 bases short, with 13 bases between.

This clonotype showed up just a few times. The genes are TRBV6-2 or TRBV6-3 and TRBJ2-2; TRBD1 might be the D (6 bases). CDR3 length equals 15 residues. The V gene lost 6 bases and the J gene lost 0 bases, with 11 bases spanning the gap. Germline V lookup: CDR1 MNHEY, CDR2 SVGEGT. This chain's CDR3 is CASSRGHANTGELFF. DNA of the CDR3: TGTGCCAGCAGCAGGGGACACGCGAACACCGGGGAGCTGTTTTTT.

This clonotype was detected many times. CDR3 bases: TGTGCCAGCAGCTTAGTAGGACAGGGCAGTCTATCCGAGCAGTACTTC. Encoded protein: CASSLVGQGSLSEQYF. The chain recombines TRBV7-9 with TRBJ2-7; 8 nucleotides line up with TRBD1. The J segment lost 6 bases and the V segment lost 1 base, leaving 11 bases of the junction unmatched. CDR1 SEHNR and CDR2 FQNEAQ come from the germline V gene (reference sequence). The CDR3 extends over 16 amino acids. Together with reference TRBV7-9 and TRBJ2-7, the CDR3 gives the full variable domain: DTGVSQNPRHKITKRGQNVTFRCDPISEHNRLYWYRQTLGQGPEFLTYFQNEAQLEKSRLLSDRFSAERPKGSFSTLEIQRTEQGDSAMYLCASSLVGQGSLSEQYFGPGTRLTVT.